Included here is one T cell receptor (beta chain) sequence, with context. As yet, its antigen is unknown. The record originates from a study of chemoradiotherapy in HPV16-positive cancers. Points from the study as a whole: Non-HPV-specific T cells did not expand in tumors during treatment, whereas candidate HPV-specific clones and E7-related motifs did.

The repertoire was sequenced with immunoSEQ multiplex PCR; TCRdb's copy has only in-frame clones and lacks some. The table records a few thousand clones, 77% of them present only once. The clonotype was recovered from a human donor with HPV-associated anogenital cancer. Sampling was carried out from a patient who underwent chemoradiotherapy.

CDR3 loop: CASSLGGGTGNTIYF. DNA for the CDR3: TGTGCCAGCAGCTTGGGGGGGGGCACCGGAAACACCATATATTTT. J is TRBJ1-3 and V is TRBV5-5; D is possibly TRBD1 (6 bases). The germline V gene has CDR1 SGHKS and CDR2 YYEKEE (reference sequence). There are 15 residues in the CDR3. V lost 0 bases and J 4 bases, leaving 11 bases between the germline ends.